This TCR beta chain derives from a study of blood T cell repertoires in COVID-19. The wider study: Sample material is recorded as cDNA or gDNA derived from T cells, B-cell-depleted T cells, or PBMCs.

Data came from immunoSEQ multiplex PCR; TCRdb stores just in-frame clones and leaves some out. In the table there are 100,000 to 150,000 clones, less than 90% of which are singletons. The germline CDR1 and CDR2 sequences are MNHNY and SVGAGI (reference sequence). With 7 bases clipped from V and 8 bases from J, the junction kept 9 bases outside the gene matches. This CDR3 is 16 amino acids long. This clone was counted ten times or more. The specimen was peripheral blood. The gene calls are TRBV6-6 and TRBJ1-6; the match to TRBD1 covers 12 bases. The receptor was derived from a woman in her twenties or thirties who had recovered from COVID-19. The CDR3 loop is CASIDPGTGGDSPLHF. The CDR3 DNA reads TGTGCCAGCATCGATCCTGGGACAGGGGGCGATTCACCCCTCCACTTT.